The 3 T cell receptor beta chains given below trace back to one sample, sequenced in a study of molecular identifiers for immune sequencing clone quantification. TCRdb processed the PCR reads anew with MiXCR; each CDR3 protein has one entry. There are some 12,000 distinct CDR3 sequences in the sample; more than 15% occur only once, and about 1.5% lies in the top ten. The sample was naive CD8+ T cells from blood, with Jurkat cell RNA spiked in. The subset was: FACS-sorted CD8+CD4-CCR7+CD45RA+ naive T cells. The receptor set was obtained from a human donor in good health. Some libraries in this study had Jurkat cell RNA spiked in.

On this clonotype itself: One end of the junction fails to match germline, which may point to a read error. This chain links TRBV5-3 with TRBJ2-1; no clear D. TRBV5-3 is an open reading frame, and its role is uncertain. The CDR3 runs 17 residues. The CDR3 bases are TGTGCCAGCAGCTCGAAACCCGGACGCTGGTCCTACAATGAGCAGTTCTTC. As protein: CASSSKPGRWSYNEQFF.

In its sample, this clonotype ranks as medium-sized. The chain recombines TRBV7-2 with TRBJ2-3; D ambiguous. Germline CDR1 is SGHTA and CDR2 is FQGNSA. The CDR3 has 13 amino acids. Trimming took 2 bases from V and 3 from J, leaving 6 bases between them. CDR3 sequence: CASSLWVTDTQYF. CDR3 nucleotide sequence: TGTGCCAGCAGCTTATGGGTAACAGATACGCAGTATTTT.

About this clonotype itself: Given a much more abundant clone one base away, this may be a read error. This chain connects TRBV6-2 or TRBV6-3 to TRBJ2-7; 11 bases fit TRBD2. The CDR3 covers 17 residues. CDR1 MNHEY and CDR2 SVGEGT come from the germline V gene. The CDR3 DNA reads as TGTGCCGGCAGTTACTTGCTAGCGGGAGGAGCCACTTTGAAGCAGTACTTC. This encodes CAGSYLLAGGATLKQYF.